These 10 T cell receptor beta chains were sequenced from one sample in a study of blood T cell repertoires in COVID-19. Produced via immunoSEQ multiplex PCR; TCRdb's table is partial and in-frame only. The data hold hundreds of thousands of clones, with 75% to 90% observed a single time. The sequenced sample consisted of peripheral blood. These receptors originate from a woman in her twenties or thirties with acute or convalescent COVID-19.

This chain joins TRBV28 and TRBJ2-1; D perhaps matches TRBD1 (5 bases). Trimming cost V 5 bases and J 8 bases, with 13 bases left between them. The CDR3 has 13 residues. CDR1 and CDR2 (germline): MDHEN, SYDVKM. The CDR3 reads CASSPRVRDEQFF. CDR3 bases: TGTGCCAGCAGTCCCAGGGTACGAGATGAGCAGTTCTTC.

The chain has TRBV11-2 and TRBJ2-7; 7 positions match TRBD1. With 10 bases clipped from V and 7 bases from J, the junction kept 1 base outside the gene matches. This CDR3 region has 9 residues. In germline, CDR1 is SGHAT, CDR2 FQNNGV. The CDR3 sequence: CATGGEQYF. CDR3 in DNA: TGTGCCACAGGGGGTGAGCAGTACTTC.

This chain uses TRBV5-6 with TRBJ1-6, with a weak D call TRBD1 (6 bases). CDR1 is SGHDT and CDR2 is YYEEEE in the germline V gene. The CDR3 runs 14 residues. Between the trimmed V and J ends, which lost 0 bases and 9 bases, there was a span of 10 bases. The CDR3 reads CASSLAGVSSPLHF. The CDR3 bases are TGTGCCAGCAGCTTGGCAGGGGTTAGTTCACCCCTCCACTTT.

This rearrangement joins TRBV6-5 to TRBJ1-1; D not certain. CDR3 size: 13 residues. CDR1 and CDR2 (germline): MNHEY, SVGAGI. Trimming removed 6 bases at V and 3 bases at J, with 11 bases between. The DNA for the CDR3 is TGTGCCAGCAGACCGGGGAAGGACACTGAAGCTTTCTTT. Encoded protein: CASRPGKDTEAFF.

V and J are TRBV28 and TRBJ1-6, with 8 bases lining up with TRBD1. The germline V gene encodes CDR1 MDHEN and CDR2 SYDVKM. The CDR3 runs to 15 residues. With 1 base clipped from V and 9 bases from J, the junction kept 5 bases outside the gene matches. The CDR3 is CASSLSAGGRSPLHF. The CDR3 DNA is TGTGCCAGCAGTTTATCGGCAGGGGGCCGTTCACCCCTCCACTTT.

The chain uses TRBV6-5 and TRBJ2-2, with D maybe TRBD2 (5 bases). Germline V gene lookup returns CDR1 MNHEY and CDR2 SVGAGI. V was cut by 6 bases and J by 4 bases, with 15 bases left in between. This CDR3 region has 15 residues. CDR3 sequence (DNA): TGTGCCAGCAGGGACTTACATTTTGGCACCGGGGAGCTGTTTTTT. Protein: CASRDLHFGTGELFF.

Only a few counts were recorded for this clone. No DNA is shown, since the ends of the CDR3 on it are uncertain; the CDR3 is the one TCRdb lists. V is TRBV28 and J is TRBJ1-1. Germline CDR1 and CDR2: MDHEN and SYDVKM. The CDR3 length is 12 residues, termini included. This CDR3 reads CASSSSNTEAFF.

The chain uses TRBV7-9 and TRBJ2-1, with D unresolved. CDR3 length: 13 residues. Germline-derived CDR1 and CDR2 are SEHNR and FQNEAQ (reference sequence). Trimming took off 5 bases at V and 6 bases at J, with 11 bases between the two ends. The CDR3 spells CASSPSTPNEQFF. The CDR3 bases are TGTGCCAGCAGCCCCTCTACCCCCAATGAGCAGTTCTTC.

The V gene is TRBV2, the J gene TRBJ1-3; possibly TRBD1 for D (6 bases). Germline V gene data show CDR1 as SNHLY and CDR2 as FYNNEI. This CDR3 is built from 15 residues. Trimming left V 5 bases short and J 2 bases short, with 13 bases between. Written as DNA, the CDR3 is TGTGCCAGCAGTACTACAGGGCAGACTGGAAACACCATATATTTT. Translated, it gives CASSTTGQTGNTIYF.

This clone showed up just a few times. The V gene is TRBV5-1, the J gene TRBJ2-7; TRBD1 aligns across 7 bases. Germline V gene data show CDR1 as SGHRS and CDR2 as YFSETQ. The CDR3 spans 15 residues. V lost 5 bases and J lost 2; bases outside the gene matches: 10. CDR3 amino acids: CASRLSGTAAYEQYF. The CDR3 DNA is TGCGCCAGCAGATTGTCCGGGACAGCCGCCTACGAGCAGTACTTC.